This is a list of T cell receptor beta chains from one sample in a study of cytomegalovirus exposure and HLA in healthy donors. Method: immunoSEQ multiplex PCR; TCRdb's copy keeps in-frame clones and lacks some. The sample lists 100,000 to 150,000 clones; roughly four fifths were seen once. Sequenced material: PBMCs. The receptors originated from a woman aged 55-69 years in good health and CMV-seropositive. The CDR3 runs from the conserved cysteine through the conserved F or W. The order of the fields is CDR3 protein, CDR3 DNA, D gene, clone size, J gene, V gene. The D gene is left open where the match is weak. Some rows have no size entry. The others give once, few or many, or a class for an expanded clone.

CASSFQGSNGYTF TGTGCCAGCAGTTTCCAGGGGTCGAATGGCTACACCTTC . many TRBJ1-2 TRBV6-5
CASISGDRVFTGELFF TGTGCCAGTATCAGTGGCGACAGGGTTTTCACCGGGGAGCTGTTTTTT TRBD1 . TRBJ2-2 TRBV19
CASSSGRAETQYF TGTGCCAGCAGCTCGGGCAGGGCAGAGACCCAGTACTTC . . TRBJ2-5 TRBV7-7
CAGRGGAPSYEQYF TGTGCCGGTAGGGGGGGGGCTCCCTCCTACGAGCAGTACTTC . . TRBJ2-7 TRBV2
CASSVASSTEAFF TGTGCCAGCAGCGTTGCTTCGAGCACTGAAGCTTTCTTT . . TRBJ1-1 TRBV9
CASTPGGRYGYTF TGTGCCAGCACCCCAGGGGGACGGTATGGCTACACCTTC TRBD1 . TRBJ1-2 TRBV7-8
CASSQDLGQNTGELFF TGCGCCAGCAGCCAAGATCTTGGACAGAACACCGGGGAGCTGTTTTTT . . TRBJ2-2 TRBV4-1
CASSQFSGTDTQYF TGCGCCAGCAGCCAATTTAGCGGCACAGATACGCAGTATTTT . few TRBJ2-3 TRBV4-3
CARNSPASGIKGNEQFF TGCGCCAGGAATTCACCGGCTAGCGGGATAAAAGGGAATGAGCAGTTCTTC TRBD2 . TRBJ2-1 TRBV23-1
CASSQGWQGENNEQFF TGCGCCAGCAGCCAAGGATGGCAGGGGGAAAACAATGAGCAGTTCTTC TRBD1 few TRBJ2-1 TRBV4-3
CATPRGYTF TGTGCCACCCCCCGGGGCTACACCTTC . few TRBJ1-2 TRBV21-1
CASSSGRSMNTEAFF TGTGCCAGCAGTTCCGGGAGATCCATGAACACTGAAGCTTTCTTT . . TRBJ1-1 TRBV7-9
CASRIGGASNQPQHF TGTGCCAGCAGGATCGGGGGGGCTAGCAATCAGCCCCAGCATTTT . once TRBJ1-5 TRBV7-9
CASSYVGGKETQYF TGTGCCAGCAGTTACGTCGGGGGGAAAGAGACCCAGTACTTC TRBD2 . TRBJ2-5 TRBV6-6
CAWSATPGAYNQPQHF TGTGCCTGGAGCGCCACTCCAGGGGCCTACAATCAGCCCCAGCATTTT . . TRBJ1-5 TRBV30